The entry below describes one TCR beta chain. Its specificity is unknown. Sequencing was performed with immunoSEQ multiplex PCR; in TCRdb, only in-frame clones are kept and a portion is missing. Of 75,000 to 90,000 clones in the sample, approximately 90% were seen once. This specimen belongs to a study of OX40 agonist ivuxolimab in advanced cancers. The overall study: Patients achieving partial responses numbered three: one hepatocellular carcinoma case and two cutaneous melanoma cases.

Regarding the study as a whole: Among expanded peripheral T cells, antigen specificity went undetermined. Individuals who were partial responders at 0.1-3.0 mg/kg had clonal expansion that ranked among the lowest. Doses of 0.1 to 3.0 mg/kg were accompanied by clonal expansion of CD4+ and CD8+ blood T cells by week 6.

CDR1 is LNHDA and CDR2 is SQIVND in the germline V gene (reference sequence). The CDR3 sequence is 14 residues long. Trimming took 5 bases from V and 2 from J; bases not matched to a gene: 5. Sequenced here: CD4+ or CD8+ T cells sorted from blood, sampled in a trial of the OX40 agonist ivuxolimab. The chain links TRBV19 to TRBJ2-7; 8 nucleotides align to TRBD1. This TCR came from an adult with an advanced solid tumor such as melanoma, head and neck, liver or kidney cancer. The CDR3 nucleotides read TGTGCCAGTAGTCCGACAGGGGCCCCCTACGAGCAGTACTTC. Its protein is CASSPTGAPYEQYF.